This is a list of T cell receptor beta chains from one sample in a study of blood T cell repertoires in COVID-19. Repertoires were generated with immunoSEQ multiplex PCR, while TCRdb's copy carries only in-frame clones and drops some. Of fewer than 400,000 clones listed, around 86% are singletons. Sequencing was carried out using peripheral blood. Receptors were obtained from a human donor in a cohort sampled during active COVID-19. Both conserved end residues are part of each CDR3. Each record gives: V gene, D gene, clone size, J gene, CDR3 DNA, CDR3 protein. D genes are given only for firm matches. For some rows the clone size is stated as once, few or many, or as a class when expanded; others skip it.

>TRBV30|TRBD2|.|TRBJ2-1
TGTGCCTGGAGCGGGAGGGTGGGGGCTGAGCAGTTCTTC
CAWSGRVGAEQFF
>TRBV7-9|TRBD2|.|TRBJ2-2
TGTGCCAGCAACGTCGGGACTAGCGGGGGGTACAACACCGGGGAGCTGTTTTTT
CASNVGTSGGYNTGELFF
>TRBV30|TRBD1|.|TRBJ1-1
TGTGCCTGGAGAGGGACAGGGGTTTTGGCTTTCTTT
CAWRGTGVLAFF
>TRBV11-2|.|.|TRBJ1-2
TGTGCCAGCAGCTTAGACGGGGTGGACTATGGCTACACCTTC
CASSLDGVDYGYTF
>TRBV5-4|TRBD2|.|TRBJ2-1
TGTGCCAGCAGCTCGGACCTAGCGGGACGGCAGTTCTTC
CASSSDLAGRQFF
>TRBV4-1|TRBD2|.|TRBJ2-2
TGCGCCAGCAGACCCGGGACTAGCGGGGGGAAAGGGGAGCTGTTTTTT
CASRPGTSGGKGELFF
>TRBV5-1|TRBD1|once|TRBJ1-5
TGCGCCAGCAGCGAACAGGGGGCGGGTCAGCCCCAGCATTTT
CASSEQGAGQPQHF
>TRBV20-1|.|.|TRBJ2-1
TGCAGTGCTAGAGTAGATAGTGAGCAGTTCTTC
CSARVDSEQFF
>TRBV21-1|.|.|TRBJ1-1
TGTGCCAGCAGCAAAGCTGAGAGTCGGGGGTCCACTGAAGCTTTCTTT
CASSKAESRGSTEAFF
>TRBV11-2|.|.|TRBJ1-5
TGTGCCAGCAGCTTAGCAGGGAGCAATCAGCCCCAGCATTTT
CASSLAGSNQPQHF
>TRBV15|.|.|TRBJ1-1
TGTGCCACCCTCTGGGGCGAAGGGAACACTGAAGCTTTCTTT
CATLWGEGNTEAFF
>TRBV29-1|TRBD2|.|TRBJ2-1
TGCAGCGTTGGACCTCGAGCGGGAGTTCGGTACAATGAGCAGTTCTTC
CSVGPRAGVRYNEQFF
>TRBV30|TRBD1|.|TRBJ1-4
TGTGCCTGGGGACAGGAGGGAGACCAACTGTTTTTT
CAWGQEGDQLFF
>TRBV19|.|.|TRBJ1-5
TGTGCCAGTAGTTGGGGGGTTCAGCAGCCCCAGCATTTT
CASSWGVQQPQHF
>TRBV27|TRBD1|.|TRBJ2-5
TGTGCCAGCAGCTGGGGACAGGGCAGGTACGAGACCCAGTACTTC
CASSWGQGRYETQYF
>TRBV11-2|.|.|TRBJ1-5
TGTGCCAGCAGCCCCTGGATCGGAAGCGGTCAGCCCCAGCATTTT
CASSPWIGSGQPQHF
>TRBV7-2|.|.|TRBJ2-1
TGTGCCAGCAGCCTAGGGCCTACGGGAACCTTGACCTACAATGAGCAGTTCTTC
CASSLGPTGTLTYNEQFF
>TRBV29-1|.|.|TRBJ2-2
TGCAGCGTTGGGACAACAAACACCGGGGAGCTGTTTTTT
CSVGTTNTGELFF
>TRBV2|TRBD1|.|TRBJ2-5
TGTGCCAGCCTTGGACAGGTCCCGACCCAAGAGACCCAGTACTTC
CASLGQVPTQETQYF
>TRBV3-1/TRBV3-2|TRBD2|once|TRBJ2-5
TGTGCCAGCAGCCAAGATTACGGCGGGGGGGCCCTGGAGACCCAGTACTTC
CASSQDYGGGALETQYF
>TRBV14|.|.|TRBJ2-3
TGTGCCAGCAGCCTGACAGGCGGTACGCAGTATTTT
CASSLTGGTQYF
>TRBV5-1|TRBD1|.|TRBJ2-1
TGCGCCAGCAGCTTGGACACAGGGGTGGATGAGCAGTTCTTC
CASSLDTGVDEQFF
>TRBV4-1|TRBD1|.|TRBJ2-4
TGCGCCAGCAGCCCACGGCAAGGACAGGGCGTGATTCAGTACTTC
CASSPRQGQGVIQYF
>TRBV30|.|.|TRBJ1-1
TGTGCCTGGAGTATAAACAGGGACACTGAAGCTTTCTTT
CAWSINRDTEAFF
>TRBV5-1|TRBD1|.|TRBJ2-7
TGCGCCAGCAGCCCGGATGGACAGGGTGGCTACGAGCAGTACTTC
CASSPDGQGGYEQYF